This TCR beta chain is drawn from a study of cytomegalovirus exposure and HLA in healthy donors. Whole-study findings and limits: For most subjects, TCR beta sequences were reported to predict HLA-A and HLA-B alleles with accuracy. A further, later analysis showed that HLA-associated TCR beta chains (compared with equally common others) were more clonally expanded. There was a cluster of highly shared sequence variants that was likely a sequencing artifact.

In the case of this clone: Its specificity is not known.

Researchers ran the PCR with 60 Vbeta and 13 Jbeta primers. Libraries were prepared by immunoSEQ multiplex PCR; TCRdb keeps only in-frame clonotypes and omits some of them. The specimen's table records tens of thousands of clones. CDR3 size: 11 residues. In germline, CDR1 is DFQATT, CDR2 SNEGSKA (reference sequence). V gave up 0 bases and J gave up 13 bases, with 11 bases separating them. The source material was PBMCs. This clonotype originated in a man aged 40-50 years in good health and CMV-seronegative. The genes are TRBV20-1 and TRBJ2-3, with a possible D match to TRBD2 (5 bases). The DNA of the CDR3 is TGCAGTGCTAGAGAAAGCGGTCCGGAGTATTTT. Its protein product is CSARESGPEYF.